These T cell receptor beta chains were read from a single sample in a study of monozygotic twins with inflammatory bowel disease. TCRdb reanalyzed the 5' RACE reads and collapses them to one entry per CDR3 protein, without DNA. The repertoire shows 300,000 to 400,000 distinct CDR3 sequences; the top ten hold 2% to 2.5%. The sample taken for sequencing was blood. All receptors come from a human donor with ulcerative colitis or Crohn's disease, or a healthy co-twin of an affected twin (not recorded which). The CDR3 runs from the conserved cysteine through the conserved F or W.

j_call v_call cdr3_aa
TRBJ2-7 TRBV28 CASSFRWDRGSFSYEQYF
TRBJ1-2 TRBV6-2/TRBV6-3 CASYQGQLNGYTF
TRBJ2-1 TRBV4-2 CASSQAAATVDEQFF
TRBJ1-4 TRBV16 CASSYKGTANEKLFF
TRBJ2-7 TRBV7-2 CASSSRSGGNYEQYF
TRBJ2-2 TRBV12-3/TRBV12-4 CASSLGLGYTGELFF
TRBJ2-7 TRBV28 CASSLRLTLSSYEQYF
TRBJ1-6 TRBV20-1 CSVNLAGQGNSPLHF
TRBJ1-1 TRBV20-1 CSAGRGGPTNGAFF
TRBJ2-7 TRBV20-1 CSANKPGPYEQYF
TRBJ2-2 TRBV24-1 CATSDFGQGADTGELFF
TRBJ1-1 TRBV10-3 CAISSSFGDTEAFF
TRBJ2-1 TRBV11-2 CASSARTGQLPDEQFF
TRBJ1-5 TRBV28 CASLRLWNQPQHF
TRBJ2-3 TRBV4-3 CASSQSVTTSDTDTQYF
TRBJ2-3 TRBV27 CASRETGRGPDTQYF
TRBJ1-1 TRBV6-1 CASTAGTGGGNTEAFF
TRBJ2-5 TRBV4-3 CASSQARYMAVQETQYF
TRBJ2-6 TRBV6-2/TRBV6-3 CASSYRQGQPVSGANVLTF
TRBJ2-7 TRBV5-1 CASSLLPTLVFYEQYF
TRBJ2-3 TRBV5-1 CASSLVGATITDTQYF
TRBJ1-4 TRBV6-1 CASMEAGGNEKLFF
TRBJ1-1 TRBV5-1 CASSSTGKVWGTEAFF
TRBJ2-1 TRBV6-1 CASSEALAGGPNEQFF
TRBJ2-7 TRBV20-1 CSATPSGSIIYEQYF
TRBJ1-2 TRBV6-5 CASRQGVPYGYTF